The clone carrying this T cell receptor (beta chain) occurred a few times. Its antigen is still unknown. The data stem from a study of T cells in Graves' hyperthyroidism and ophthalmopathy. Study-level findings and limits: Also found in blood were most expanded thyroid clonotypes above 0.001.

Trimming cost V 5 bases and J 4 bases; bases outside gene matches: 7. The CDR3 is made up of 15 amino acids. The germline V gene has CDR1 MDHEN and CDR2 SYDVKM. Researchers took RNA transcripts and amplified the TCR beta CDR3 regions from them. A set of HTBI primers served as the primers for a first-round RT-PCR of the TCR CDR3. TCRdb recomputed calls from the multiplex PCR reads with MiXCR, one row per CDR3 protein. This sample has about 720,000 distinct CDR3 sequences; 16% occur once, and the top ten carry approximately 8.4%. Material: blood. The J gene is TRBJ1-5, the V gene TRBV28; 8 bases align to TRBD1. This TCR was recovered from a man aged 18 to 29 with Graves' hyperthyroidism. In DNA form, the CDR3 reads TGTGCCAGCAGTCCGCACAGGGGGGGTAATCAGCCCCAGCATTTT. This translates into CASSPHRGGNQPQHF.